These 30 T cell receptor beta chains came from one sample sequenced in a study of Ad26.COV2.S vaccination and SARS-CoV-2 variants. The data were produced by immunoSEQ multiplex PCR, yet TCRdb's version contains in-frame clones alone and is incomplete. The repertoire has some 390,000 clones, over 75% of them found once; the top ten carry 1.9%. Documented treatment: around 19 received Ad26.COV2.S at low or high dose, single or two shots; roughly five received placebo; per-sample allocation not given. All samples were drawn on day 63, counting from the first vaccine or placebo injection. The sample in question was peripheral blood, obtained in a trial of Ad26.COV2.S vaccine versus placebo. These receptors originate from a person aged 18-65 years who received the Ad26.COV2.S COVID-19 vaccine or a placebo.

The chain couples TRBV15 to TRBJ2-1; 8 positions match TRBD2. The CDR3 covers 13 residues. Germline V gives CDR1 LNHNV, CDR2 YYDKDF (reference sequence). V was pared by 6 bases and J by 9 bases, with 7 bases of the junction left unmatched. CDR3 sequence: CATRAGLVAEQFF. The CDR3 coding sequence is TGTGCCACCAGAGCGGGACTAGTGGCTGAGCAGTTCTTC.

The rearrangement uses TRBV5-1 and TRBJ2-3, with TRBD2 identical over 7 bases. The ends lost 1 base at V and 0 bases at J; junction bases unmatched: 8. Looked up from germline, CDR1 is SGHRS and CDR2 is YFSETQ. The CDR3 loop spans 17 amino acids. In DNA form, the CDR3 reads TGCGCCAGCAGCTTGCTCGGTCTAGCGGAAAGCACAGATACGCAGTATTTT. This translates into CASSLLGLAESTDTQYF.

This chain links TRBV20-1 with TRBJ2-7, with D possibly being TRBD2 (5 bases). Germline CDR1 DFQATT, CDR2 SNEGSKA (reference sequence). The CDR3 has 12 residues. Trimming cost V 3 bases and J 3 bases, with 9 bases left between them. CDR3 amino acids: CSASSGIYEQYF. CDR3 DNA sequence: TGCAGTGCTAGTTCCGGGATCTACGAGCAGTACTTC.

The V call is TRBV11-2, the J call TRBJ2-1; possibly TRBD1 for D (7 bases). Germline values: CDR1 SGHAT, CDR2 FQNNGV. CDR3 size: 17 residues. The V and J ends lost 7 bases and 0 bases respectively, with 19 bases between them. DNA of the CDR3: TGTGCCAGCACCAAGGGGGCGGGAATCGGCTCCTACAATGAGCAGTTCTTC. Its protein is CASTKGAGIGSYNEQFF.

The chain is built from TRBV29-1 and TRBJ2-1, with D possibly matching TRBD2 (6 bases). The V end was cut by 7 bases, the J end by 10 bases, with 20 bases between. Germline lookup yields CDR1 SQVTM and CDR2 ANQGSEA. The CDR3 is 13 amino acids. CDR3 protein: CSASGLWAREQFF. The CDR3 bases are TGCAGCGCCTCGGGACTGTGGGCCCGCGAGCAGTTCTTC.

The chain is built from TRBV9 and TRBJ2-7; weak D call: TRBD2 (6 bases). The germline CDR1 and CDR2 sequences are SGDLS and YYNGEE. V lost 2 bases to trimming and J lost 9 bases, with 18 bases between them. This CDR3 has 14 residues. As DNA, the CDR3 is TGTGCCAGCAGCGTTTCAAGCGGATCCGGGGGGCAGTACTTC. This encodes CASSVSSGSGGQYF.

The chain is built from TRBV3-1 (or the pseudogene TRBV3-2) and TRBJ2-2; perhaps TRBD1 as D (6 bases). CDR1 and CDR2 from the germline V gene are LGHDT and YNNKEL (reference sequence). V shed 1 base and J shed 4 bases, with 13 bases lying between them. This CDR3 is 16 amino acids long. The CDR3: CASSQGGRVGTGELFF. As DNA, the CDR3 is TGTGCCAGCAGCCAAGGGGGGCGGGTAGGCACCGGGGAGCTGTTTTTT.

CDR3 in DNA: TGTGCCATCAGTGACCCCACCAGGGGACGATCCTATGGCTACACCTTC. This gives the protein CAISDPTRGRSYGYTF. The genes are TRBV10-3 and TRBJ1-2; TRBD1 is a possible D gene (6 bases). The CDR3 is made up of 16 amino acids. Germline V gene data show CDR1 as ENHRY and CDR2 as SYGVKD. The V end lost 3 bases, the J end lost 4 bases, and 18 bases lay between the germline ends.

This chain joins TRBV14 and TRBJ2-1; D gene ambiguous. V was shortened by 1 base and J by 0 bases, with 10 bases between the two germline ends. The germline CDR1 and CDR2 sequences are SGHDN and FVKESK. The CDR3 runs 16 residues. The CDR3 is CASSQGTAASYNEQFF. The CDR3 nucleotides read TGTGCCAGCAGCCAAGGAACGGCGGCCTCCTACAATGAGCAGTTCTTC.

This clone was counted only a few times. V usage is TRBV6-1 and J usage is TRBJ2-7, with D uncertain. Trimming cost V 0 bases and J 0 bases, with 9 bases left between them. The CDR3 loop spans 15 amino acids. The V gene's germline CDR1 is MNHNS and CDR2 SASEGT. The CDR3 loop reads CASSEALRFSYEQYF. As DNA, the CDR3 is TGTGCCAGCAGTGAAGCGCTCAGGTTCTCCTACGAGCAGTACTTC.

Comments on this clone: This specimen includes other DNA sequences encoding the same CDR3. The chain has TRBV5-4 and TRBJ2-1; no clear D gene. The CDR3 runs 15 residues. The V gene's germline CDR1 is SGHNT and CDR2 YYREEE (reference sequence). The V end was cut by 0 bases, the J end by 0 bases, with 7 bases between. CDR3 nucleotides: TGTGCCAGCAGCTTGGCCGGTAGCTCCTACAATGAGCAGTTCTTC. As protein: CASSLAGSSYNEQFF.

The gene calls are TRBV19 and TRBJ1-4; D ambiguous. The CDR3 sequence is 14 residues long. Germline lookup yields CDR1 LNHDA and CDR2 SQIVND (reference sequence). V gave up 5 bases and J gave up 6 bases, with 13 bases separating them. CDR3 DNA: TGTGCCAGTAGTCCGGGATCAAGATATGAAAAACTGTTTTTT. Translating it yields CASSPGSRYEKLFF.

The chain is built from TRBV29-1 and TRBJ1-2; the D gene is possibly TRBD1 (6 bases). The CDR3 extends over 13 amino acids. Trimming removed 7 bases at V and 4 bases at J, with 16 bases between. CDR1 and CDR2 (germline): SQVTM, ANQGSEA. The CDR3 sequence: CSGAQGNLYGYTF. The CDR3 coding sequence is TGCAGCGGCGCACAGGGAAACCTCTATGGCTACACCTTC.

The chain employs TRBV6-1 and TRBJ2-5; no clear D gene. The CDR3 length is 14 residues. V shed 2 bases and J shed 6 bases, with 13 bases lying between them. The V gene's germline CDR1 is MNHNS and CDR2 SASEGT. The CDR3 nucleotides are TGTGCCAGCAGTGAACGGCTAGATCGACAGACCCAGTACTTC. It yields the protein CASSERLDRQTQYF.

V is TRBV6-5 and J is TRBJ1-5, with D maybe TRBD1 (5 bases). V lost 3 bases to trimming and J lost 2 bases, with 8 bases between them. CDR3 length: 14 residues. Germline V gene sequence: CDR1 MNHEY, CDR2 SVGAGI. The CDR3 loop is CASSYGGGNQPQHF. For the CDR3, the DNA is TGTGCCAGCAGTTATGGGGGTGGCAATCAGCCCCAGCATTTT.

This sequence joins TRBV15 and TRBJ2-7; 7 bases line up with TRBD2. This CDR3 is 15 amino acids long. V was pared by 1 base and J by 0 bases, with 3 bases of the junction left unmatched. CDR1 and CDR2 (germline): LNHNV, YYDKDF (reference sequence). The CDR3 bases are TGTGCCACCAGCAGAGCGGCGGGAGCCTCCTACGAGCAGTACTTC. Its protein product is CATSRAAGASYEQYF.

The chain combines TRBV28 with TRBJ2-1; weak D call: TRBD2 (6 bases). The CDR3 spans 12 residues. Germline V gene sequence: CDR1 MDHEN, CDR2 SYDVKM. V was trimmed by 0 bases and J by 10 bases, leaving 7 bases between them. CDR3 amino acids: CASSLWLAEQFF. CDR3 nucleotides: TGTGCCAGCAGTTTATGGCTAGCGGAGCAGTTCTTC.

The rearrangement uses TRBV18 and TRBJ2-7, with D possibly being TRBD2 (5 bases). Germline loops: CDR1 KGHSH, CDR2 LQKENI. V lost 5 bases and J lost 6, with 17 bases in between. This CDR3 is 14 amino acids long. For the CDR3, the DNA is TGTGCCAGCTCAGAGCTAGCACCTCCGGGCGAGCAGTACTTC. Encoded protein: CASSELAPPGEQYF.

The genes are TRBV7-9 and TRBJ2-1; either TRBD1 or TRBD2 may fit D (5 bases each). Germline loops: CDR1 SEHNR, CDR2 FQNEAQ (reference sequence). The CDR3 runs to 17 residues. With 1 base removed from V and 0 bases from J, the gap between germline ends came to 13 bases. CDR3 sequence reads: CASSLVGAGSSYNEQFF. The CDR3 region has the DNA TGTGCCAGCAGCTTAGTAGGGGCAGGGAGCTCCTACAATGAGCAGTTCTTC.

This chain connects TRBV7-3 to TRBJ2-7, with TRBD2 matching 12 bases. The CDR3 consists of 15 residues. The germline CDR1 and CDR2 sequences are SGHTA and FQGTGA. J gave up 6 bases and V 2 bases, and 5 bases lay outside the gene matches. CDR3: CASSLAGLAGSEQYF. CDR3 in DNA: TGTGCCAGCAGCTTAGCGGGACTAGCGGGCTCCGAGCAGTACTTC.

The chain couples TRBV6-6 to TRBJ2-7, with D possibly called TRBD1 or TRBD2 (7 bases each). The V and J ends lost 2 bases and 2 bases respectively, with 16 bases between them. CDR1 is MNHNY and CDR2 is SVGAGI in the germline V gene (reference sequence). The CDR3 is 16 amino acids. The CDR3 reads CASSYPRGGATYEQYF. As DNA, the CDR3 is TGTGCCAGCAGTTACCCCAGGGGGGGGGCCACCTACGAGCAGTACTTC.

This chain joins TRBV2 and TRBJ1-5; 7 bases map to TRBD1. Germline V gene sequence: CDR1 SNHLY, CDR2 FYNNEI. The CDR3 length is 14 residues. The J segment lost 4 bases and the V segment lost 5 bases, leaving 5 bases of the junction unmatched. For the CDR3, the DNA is TGTGCCAGCAGTAAGGACAGGCCGAATCAGCCCCAGCATTTT. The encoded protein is CASSKDRPNQPQHF.

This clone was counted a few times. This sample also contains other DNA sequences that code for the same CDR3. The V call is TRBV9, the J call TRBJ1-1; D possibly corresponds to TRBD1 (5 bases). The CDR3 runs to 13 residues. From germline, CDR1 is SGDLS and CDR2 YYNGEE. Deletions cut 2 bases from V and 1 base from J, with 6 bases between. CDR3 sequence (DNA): TGTGCCAGCAGCGTGACAGCGAACACTGAAGCTTTCTTT. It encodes CASSVTANTEAFF.

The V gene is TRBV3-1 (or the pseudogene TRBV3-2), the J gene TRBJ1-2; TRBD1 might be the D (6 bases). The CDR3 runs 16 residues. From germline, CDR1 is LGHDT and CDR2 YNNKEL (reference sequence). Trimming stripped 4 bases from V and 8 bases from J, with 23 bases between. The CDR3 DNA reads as TGTGCCAGCAGCCGGATCACACAGGGACACTCGGGAGGCTACACCTTC. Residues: CASSRITQGHSGGYTF.

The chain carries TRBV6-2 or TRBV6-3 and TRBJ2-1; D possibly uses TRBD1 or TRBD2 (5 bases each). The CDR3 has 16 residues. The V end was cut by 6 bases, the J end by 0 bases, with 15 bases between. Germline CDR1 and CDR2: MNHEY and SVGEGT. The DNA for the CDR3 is TGTGCCAGCAGCCCCCGGGGCGGAAGCTCCTACAATGAGCAGTTCTTC. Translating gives CASSPRGGSSYNEQFF.

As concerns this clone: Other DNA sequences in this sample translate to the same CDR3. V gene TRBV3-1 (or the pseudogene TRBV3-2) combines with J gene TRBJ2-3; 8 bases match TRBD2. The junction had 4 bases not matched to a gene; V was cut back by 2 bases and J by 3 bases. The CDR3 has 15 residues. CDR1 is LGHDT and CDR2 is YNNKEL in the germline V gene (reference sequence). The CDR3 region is CASSQTSGRTDTQYF. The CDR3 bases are TGTGCCAGCAGCCAAACTAGCGGTAGGACAGATACGCAGTATTTT.

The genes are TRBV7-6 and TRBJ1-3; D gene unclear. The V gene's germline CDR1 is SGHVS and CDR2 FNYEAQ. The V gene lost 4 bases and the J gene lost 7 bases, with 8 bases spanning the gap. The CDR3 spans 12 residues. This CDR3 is CASSSVGNTIYF. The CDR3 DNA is TGTGCCAGCAGCTCAGTTGGGAACACCATATATTTT.

The CDR3 DNA follows: TGTGCCACCCGTCGGACAGGGGACACCAATGAGCAGTTCTTC. It translates to CATRRTGDTNEQFF. This chain connects TRBV7-3 to TRBJ2-1; 9 nucleotides align to TRBD1. Germline CDR1 is SGHTA and CDR2 is FQGTGA. J lost 6 bases, V lost 10 bases, and 10 bases had no gene match. The CDR3 is 14 residues long.

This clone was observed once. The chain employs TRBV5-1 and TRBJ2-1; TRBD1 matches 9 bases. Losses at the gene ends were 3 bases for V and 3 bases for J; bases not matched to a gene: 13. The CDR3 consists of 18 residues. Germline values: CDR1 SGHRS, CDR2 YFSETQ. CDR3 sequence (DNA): TGCGCCAGCAGCTGGGACAGGGTCGAGCGGATGATCTACAATGAGCAGTTCTTC. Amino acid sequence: CASSWDRVERMIYNEQFF.

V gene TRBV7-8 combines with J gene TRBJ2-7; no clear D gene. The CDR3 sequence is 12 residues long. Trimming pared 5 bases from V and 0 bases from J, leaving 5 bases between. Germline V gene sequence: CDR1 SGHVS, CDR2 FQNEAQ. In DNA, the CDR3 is TGTGCCAGCAGCCACAACTCCTACGAGCAGTACTTC. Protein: CASSHNSYEQYF.